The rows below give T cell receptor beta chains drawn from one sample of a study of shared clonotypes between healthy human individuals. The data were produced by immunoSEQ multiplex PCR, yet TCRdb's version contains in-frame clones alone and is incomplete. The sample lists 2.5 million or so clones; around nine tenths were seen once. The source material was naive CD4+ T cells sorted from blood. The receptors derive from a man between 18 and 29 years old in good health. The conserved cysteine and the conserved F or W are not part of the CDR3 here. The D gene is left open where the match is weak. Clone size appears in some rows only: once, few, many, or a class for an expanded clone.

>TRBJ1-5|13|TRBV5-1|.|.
ASSLEGYSNQPQH
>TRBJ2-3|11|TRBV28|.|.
AILASSTDTQY
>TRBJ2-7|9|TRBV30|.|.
AWGGSYEQY
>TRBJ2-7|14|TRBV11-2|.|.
ASSLAPTVSSYEQY
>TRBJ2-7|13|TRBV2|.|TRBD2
ASSEGGGRAREQY
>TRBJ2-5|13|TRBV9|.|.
ASSPLGTNQETQY
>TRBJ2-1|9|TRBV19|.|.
ASSIWHEQF
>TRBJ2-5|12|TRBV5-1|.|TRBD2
ASSPATSGETQY
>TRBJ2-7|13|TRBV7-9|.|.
ASSLSRALSYEQY
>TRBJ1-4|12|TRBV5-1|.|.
ASSPGTVNEKLF
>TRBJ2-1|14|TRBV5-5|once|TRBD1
ASSLAGTGAMGEQF
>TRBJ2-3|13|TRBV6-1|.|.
ASSEAGAPPDTQY
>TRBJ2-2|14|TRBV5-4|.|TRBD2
ASSLLAGDHTGELF
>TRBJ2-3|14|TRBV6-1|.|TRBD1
ASSDRGQGGPDTQY
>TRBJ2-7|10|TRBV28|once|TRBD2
ASLSGRLAAD
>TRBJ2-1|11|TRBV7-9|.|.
ASSLVADNEQF
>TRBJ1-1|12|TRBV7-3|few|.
ASSVKGGNTEAF
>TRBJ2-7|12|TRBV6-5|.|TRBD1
ASSLRQGADEQY
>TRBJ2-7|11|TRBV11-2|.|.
ASSPTGPYEQY
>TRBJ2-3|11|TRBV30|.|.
AWSFGGKDTQY
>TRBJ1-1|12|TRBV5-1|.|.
ASSLQTTNTEAF
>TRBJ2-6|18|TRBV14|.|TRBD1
ASSPNTGQVFSSGANVLT
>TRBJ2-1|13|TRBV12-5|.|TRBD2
ASGRGLGGRNEQF
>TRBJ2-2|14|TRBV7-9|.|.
ASSSRTALGTGELF
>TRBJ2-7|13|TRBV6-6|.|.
ASSIEGTGTYEQY
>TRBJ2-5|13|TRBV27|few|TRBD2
ASTSGLAGQETQY
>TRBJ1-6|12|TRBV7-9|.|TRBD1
ASSLRGQNSPLH
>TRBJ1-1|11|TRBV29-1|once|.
SVRTDLNTEAF
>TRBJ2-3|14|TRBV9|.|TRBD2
ASSPRGAGGVDTQY